Shown below are 24 T cell receptor beta chains from a single sample sequenced in a study of beta chain features in type 1 diabetes. Since all of the isolated RNA was reverse transcribed, expressed TCRB transcripts were what got sequenced. Repertoires were generated with immunoSEQ multiplex PCR, while TCRdb's copy carries only in-frame clones and drops some. This sample has 400,000 to 450,000 clones; 11% to 15% occur once, and the top ten carry around 0.035%. The material sequenced was naive CD4+ T cells from blood. These receptors came from a man aged 25 to 40 in good health.

Turning to this clone: Other nucleotide sequences in the sample specify the same CDR3. The rearrangement uses TRBV9 and TRBJ2-5; the match to TRBD1 covers 7 bases. The germline gives CDR1 SGDLS, CDR2 YYNGEE. Unmatched junction bases numbered 4, after V lost 0 bases and J lost 5 bases. The CDR3 is 14 amino acids. As DNA, the CDR3 is TGTGCCAGCAGCGTAGCACAGGGGCGGGAGACCCAGTACTTC. It encodes CASSVAQGRETQYF.

Only a few counts were recorded for this clone. The rearrangement uses TRBV29-1 and TRBJ1-2; tentative D call: TRBD1 (5 bases). V was clipped by 4 bases and J by 4 bases, with 13 bases between them. Germline V gives CDR1 SQVTM, CDR2 ANQGSEA. This CDR3 comprises 13 residues. DNA of the CDR3: TGCAGCGTTGGAGAGGGAGGGACCTATGGCTACACCTTC. Protein product: CSVGEGGTYGYTF.

The rearrangement joins TRBV4-1 to TRBJ2-1; D ambiguous. This CDR3 region has 14 residues. Germline V gene sequence: CDR1 MGHRA, CDR2 YSYEKL. Trimming removed 2 bases at V and 3 bases at J, with 8 bases between. CDR3 region: CASSQLRVYNEQFF. The DNA for the CDR3 is TGCGCCAGCAGCCAATTAAGGGTCTACAATGAGCAGTTCTTC.

The chain employs TRBV12-5 and TRBJ1-1; 7 nucleotides agree with TRBD1. This CDR3 is 16 amino acids long. Unmatched junction bases numbered 5, after V lost 1 base and J lost 0 bases. Per the germline V gene, CDR1 is LGHNT and CDR2 is FRNRAP. CDR3 region: CASGLAKDRLNTEAFF. The CDR3 nucleotides are TGTGCTAGTGGTTTGGCCAAGGACAGGCTGAACACTGAAGCTTTCTTT.

Regarding this clone: Other DNA sequences in this sample translate to the same CDR3. V usage is TRBV6-5 and J usage is TRBJ2-5; D uncertain. The V gene's germline CDR1 is MNHEY and CDR2 SVGAGI. The CDR3 length is 13 residues. Between the trimmed V and J ends, which lost 2 bases and 4 bases, there was a span of 8 bases. CDR3 nucleotides: TGTGCCAGCAGTTACAGAGCCGGAGAGACCCAGTACTTC. Encoded protein: CASSYRAGETQYF.

This clone was seen only a few times. The rearrangement uses TRBV7-2 and TRBJ1-4, with D possibly TRBD1 on 5 matching bases. The germline gives CDR1 SGHTA, CDR2 FQGNSA. CDR3 length equals 16 residues. The germline V and J ends were trimmed by 5 bases and 3 bases, with 16 bases remaining between them. CDR3 region: CASSTGPSGANEKLFF. CDR3 nucleotide sequence: TGTGCCAGCAGCACAGGCCCGTCCGGGGCTAATGAAAAACTGTTTTTT.

The chain couples TRBV9 to TRBJ2-3; 7 nucleotides align to TRBD2. The CDR3 sequence is 14 residues long. CDR1 is SGDLS, CDR2 YYNGEE, per germline. With 3 bases clipped from V and 4 bases from J, the junction kept 5 bases outside the gene matches. The CDR3 loop is CASSAGLQADTQYF. The CDR3 DNA reads as TGTGCCAGCAGCGCGGGACTACAGGCAGATACGCAGTATTTT.

The V gene is TRBV19, the J gene TRBJ1-6, with 9 bases fitting TRBD1. Germline V gene data show CDR1 as LNHDA and CDR2 as SQIVND (reference sequence). Losses at the gene ends were 3 bases for V and 15 bases for J; bases not matched to a gene: 3. This CDR3 contains 12 residues. CDR3 sequence reads: CASSIGQGLLHF. The CDR3 bases are TGTGCCAGTAGTATTGGACAGGGGCTCCTCCACTTT.

This clone has only a few counts. The rearrangement uses TRBV30 and TRBJ2-7; 8 bases align to TRBD2. Germline V gene data show CDR1 as GTSNPN and CDR2 as SVGIG (reference sequence). The CDR3 has 17 amino acids. Trimming at V came to 1 base and at J to 1 base, leaving 12 bases not matched to a gene. CDR3 bases: TGTGCCTGGAGTGCTCGGGTAAGCGGGAGAGGTTCCTACGAGCAGTACGTC. Amino acids: CAWSARVSGRGSYEQYV.

V usage is TRBV7-2 and J usage is TRBJ2-1, with D unclear. Germline CDR1 reads SGHTA; CDR2 reads FQGNSA. The ends were cut back, 1 base at V and 0 bases at J, with 7 bases in the middle. The length of the CDR3 is 15 residues. CDR3 DNA: TGTGCCAGCAGCTTAGTCTCGAGCTCCTACAATGAGCAGTTCTTC. It translates to CASSLVSSSYNEQFF. Supplemented by reference TRBV7-2 and TRBJ2-1, the full variable domain reads GAGVSQSPSNKVTEKGKDVELRCDPISGHTALYWYRQSLGQGLEFLIYFQGNSAPDKSGLPSDRFSAERTGGSVSTLTIQRTQQEDSAVYLCASSLVSSSYNEQFFGPGTRLTVL.

This clone was observed a few times. The chain couples TRBV18 to TRBJ2-5; 11 bases are a match to TRBD1. Germline values: CDR1 KGHSH, CDR2 LQKENI. V shed 6 bases and J 5 bases; nucleotides not matched to a gene: 8. The CDR3 sequence is 15 residues long. The CDR3 is CASSMDRGQRETQYF. The CDR3 DNA reads TGTGCCAGCTCTATGGACAGGGGGCAACGGGAGACCCAGTACTTC.

This clone showed up just a few times. The V and J genes are TRBV27 and TRBJ2-2; 8 nucleotides agree with TRBD2. V was clipped by 5 bases and J by 5 bases; unmatched bases: 7. Germline assignment: CDR1 MNHEY and CDR2 SMNVEV (reference sequence). This CDR3 comprises 15 residues. The CDR3 DNA is TGTGCCAGCAGTAAGAAAAGCGGGGGAACCGGGGAGCTGTTTTTT. Translation gives CASSKKSGGTGELFF.

This chain links TRBV18 with TRBJ2-1, with D perhaps matching TRBD2 (5 bases). The V gene's germline CDR1 is KGHSH and CDR2 LQKENI. The V and J ends lost 6 bases and 6 bases respectively, with 18 bases between them. CDR3 length equals 15 residues. The CDR3 reads CASSLGRGSGNEQFF. CDR3 nucleotides: TGTGCCAGCTCCTTAGGGAGAGGGTCGGGCAATGAGCAGTTCTTC.

The V and J genes are TRBV30 and TRBJ2-3, with D uncertain. This CDR3 spans 14 amino acids. Germline CDR1 is GTSNPN and CDR2 is SVGIG (reference sequence). Deletions cut 0 bases from V and 6 bases from J, with 13 bases between. This CDR3 reads CAWSVRVGSDTQYF. CDR3 in DNA: TGTGCCTGGAGTGTACGGGTGGGATCGGATACGCAGTATTTT.

The chain recombines TRBV28 with TRBJ2-3, with a tentative D call TRBD1 (6 bases). Trimming stripped 2 bases from V and 9 bases from J, with 9 bases between. Germline V CDR1 and CDR2: MDHEN, SYDVKM. The CDR3 extends over 12 amino acids. In nucleotides, the CDR3 is TGTGCCAGCAGTTTAGTGAGGGGGACGCAGTATTTT. This encodes CASSLVRGTQYF. Complete variable domain (other parts from reference TRBV28 and TRBJ2-3): DVKVTQSSRYLVKRTGEKVFLECVQDMDHENMFWYRQDPGLGLRLIYFSYDVKMKEKGDIPEGYSVSREKKERFSLILESASTNQTSMYLCASSLVRGTQYFGPGTRLTVL.

The chain uses TRBV6-1 and TRBJ1-5, with 9 bases lining up with TRBD1. Germline-derived CDR1 and CDR2 are MNHNS and SASEGT. The CDR3 runs 15 residues. The V gene end was trimmed by 6 bases and the J gene end by 7 bases; junction bases not matched to a gene: 10. The CDR3 loop reads CASRSTGGPWQPQHF. CDR3 nucleotide sequence: TGTGCCAGCAGGTCCACAGGGGGCCCTTGGCAGCCCCAGCATTTT.

For this clone: One junction end does not reproduce the germline sequence, and a read error may be involved. Other DNA sequences in the sample encode the same CDR3. As DNA, the CDR3 is TGCGCCAGCAACCTGGAGAGGTACAATGAGCAGTTCTTC. Its protein is CASNLERYNEQFF. J is TRBJ2-1 and V is TRBV7-2; D is ambiguous. Germline CDR1 reads SGHTA; CDR2 reads FQGNSA. The CDR3 is 13 residues long.

The V and J genes are TRBV11-3 and TRBJ2-1; D is uncertain. Trimming stripped 7 bases from V and 9 bases from J, with 10 bases between. Germline values: CDR1 SGHNT, CDR2 YENEEA. The CDR3 has 11 amino acids. CDR3 region: CASTSVGEQFF. The DNA for the CDR3 is TGTGCCAGCACCTCGGTCGGTGAGCAGTTCTTC.

Note on this clone: Other DNA sequences within the sample encode an identical CDR3. The chain recombines TRBV6-5 with TRBJ2-1; no clear D gene. This CDR3 is 15 amino acids long. V was clipped by 0 bases and J by 0 bases, with 6 bases between them. Germline CDR1 MNHEY, CDR2 SVGAGI. The CDR3 DNA is TGTGCCAGCAGTTACTCAGAGAGCTCCTACAATGAGCAGTTCTTC. This sequence encodes CASSYSESSYNEQFF.

This clone was detected a few times. The genes are TRBV9 and TRBJ1-6; D uncertain. CDR1 and CDR2 (germline): SGDLS, YYNGEE. CDR3 length equals 14 residues. The V and J ends lost 1 base and 7 bases respectively, with 9 bases between them. The chain's CDR3 is CASSVTDKNSPLHF. The CDR3 nucleotides read TGTGCCAGCAGCGTAACAGACAAGAATTCACCCCTCCACTTT. Supplemented by reference TRBV9 and TRBJ1-6, the full variable domain reads DSGVTQTPKHLITATGQRVTLRCSPRSGDLSVYWYQQSLDQGLQFLIQYYNGEERAKGNILERFSAQQFPDLHSELNLSSLELGDSALYFCASSVTDKNSPLHFGNGTRLTVT.

V usage is TRBV9 and J usage is TRBJ1-5; D uncertain. Trimming left V 1 base short and J 5 bases short, with 10 bases between. From germline, CDR1 is SGDLS and CDR2 YYNGEE. CDR3 size: 14 residues. CDR3 nucleotides: TGTGCCAGCAGCGTATGGGCAGACGATCAGCCCCAGCATTTT. It yields the protein CASSVWADDQPQHF. Filled out from reference TRBV9 and TRBJ1-5, the complete variable domain reads DSGVTQTPKHLITATGQRVTLRCSPRSGDLSVYWYQQSLDQGLQFLIQYYNGEERAKGNILERFSAQQFPDLHSELNLSSLELGDSALYFCASSVWADDQPQHFGDGTRLSIL.

This chain uses TRBV7-2 with TRBJ1-1; 9 bases are a match to TRBD1. There are 15 residues in the CDR3. CDR1 and CDR2 (germline): SGHTA, FQGNSA. After removal of 4 bases from V and 4 bases from J, the junction contained 7 bases not matched to a gene. This CDR3 reads CASSSKTGGITEAFF. For the CDR3, the DNA is TGTGCCAGCAGCTCTAAAACAGGGGGCATCACTGAAGCTTTCTTT. Supplemented by reference TRBV7-2 and TRBJ1-1, the full variable domain reads GAGVSQSPSNKVTEKGKDVELRCDPISGHTALYWYRQSLGQGLEFLIYFQGNSAPDKSGLPSDRFSAERTGGSVSTLTIQRTQQEDSAVYLCASSSKTGGITEAFFGQGTRLTVV.

V gene TRBV2 combines with J gene TRBJ2-7; D gene uncertain. V dropped 0 bases and J dropped 10 bases, with 7 bases sitting between them. This CDR3 is built from 11 residues. CDR1 SNHLY and CDR2 FYNNEI come from the germline V gene. CDR3 sequence (DNA): TGTGCCAGCAGTGAAGCGACCAGTCAGTACTTC. This encodes CASSEATSQYF. The variable domain in full, with the rest retrieved from reference TRBV2 and TRBJ2-7, is EPEVTQTPSHQVTQMGQEVILRCVPISNHLYFYWYRQILGQKVEFLVSFYNNEISEKSEIFDDQFSVERPDGSNFTLKIRSTKLEDSAMYFCASSEATSQYFGPGTRLTVT.

The chain combines TRBV5-4 with TRBJ2-4; 9 bases map to TRBD2. CDR3 length: 15 amino acids. Germline trimming cut 0 bases from V and 8 bases from J; bases unmatched to any gene: 6. Germline-derived CDR1 and CDR2 are SGHNT and YYREEE (reference sequence). The CDR3 sequence: CASSLAGGGGDIQYF. DNA for the CDR3: TGTGCCAGCAGCTTGGCCGGAGGCGGGGGGGACATTCAGTACTTC.